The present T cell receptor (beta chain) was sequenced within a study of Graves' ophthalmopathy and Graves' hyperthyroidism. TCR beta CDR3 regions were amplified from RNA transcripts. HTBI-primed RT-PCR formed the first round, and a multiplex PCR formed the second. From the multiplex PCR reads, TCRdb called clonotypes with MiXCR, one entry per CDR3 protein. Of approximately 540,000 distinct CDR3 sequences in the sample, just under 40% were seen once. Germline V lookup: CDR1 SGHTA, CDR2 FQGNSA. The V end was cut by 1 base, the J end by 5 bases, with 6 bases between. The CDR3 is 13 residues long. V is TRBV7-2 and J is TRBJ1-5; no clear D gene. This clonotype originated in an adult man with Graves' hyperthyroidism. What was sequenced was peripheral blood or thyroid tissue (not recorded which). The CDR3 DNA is TGTGCCAGCAGCTTAGGAATCTATCAGCCCCAGCATTTT. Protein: CASSLGIYQPQHF.